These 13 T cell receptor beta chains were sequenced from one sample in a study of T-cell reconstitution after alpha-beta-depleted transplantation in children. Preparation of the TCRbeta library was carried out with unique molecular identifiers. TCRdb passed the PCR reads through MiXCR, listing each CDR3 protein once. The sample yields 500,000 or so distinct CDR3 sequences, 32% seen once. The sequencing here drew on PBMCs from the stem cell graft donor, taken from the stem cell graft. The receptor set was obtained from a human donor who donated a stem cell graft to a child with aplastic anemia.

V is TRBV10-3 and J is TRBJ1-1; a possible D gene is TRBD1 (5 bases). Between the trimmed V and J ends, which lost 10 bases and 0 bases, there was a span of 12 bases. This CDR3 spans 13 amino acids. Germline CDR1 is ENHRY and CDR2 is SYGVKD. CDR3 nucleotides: TGTGCCACCGGCGGGGGGATGAACACTGAAGCTTTCTTT. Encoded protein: CATGGGMNTEAFF.

DNA for the CDR3: TGCAGTGCTAGACCACTAAGAGATGGGGATGATGGCTACACCTTC. This sequence encodes CSARPLRDGDDGYTF. The chain combines TRBV20-1 with TRBJ1-2; D is unclear. Germline-derived CDR1 and CDR2 are DFQATT and SNEGSKA (reference sequence). Trimming stripped 2 bases from V and 6 bases from J, with 19 bases between. The CDR3 sequence is 15 residues long.

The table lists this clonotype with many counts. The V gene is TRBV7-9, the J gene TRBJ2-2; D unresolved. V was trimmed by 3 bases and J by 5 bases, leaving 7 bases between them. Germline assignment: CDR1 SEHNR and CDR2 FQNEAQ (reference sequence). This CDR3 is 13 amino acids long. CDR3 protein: CASSLTVTGELFF. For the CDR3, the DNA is TGTGCCAGCAGCTTGACGGTAACCGGGGAGCTGTTTTTT.

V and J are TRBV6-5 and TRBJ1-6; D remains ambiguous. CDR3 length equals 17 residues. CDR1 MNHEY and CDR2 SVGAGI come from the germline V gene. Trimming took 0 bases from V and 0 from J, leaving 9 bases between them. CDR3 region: CASSYSGFSSYNSPLHF. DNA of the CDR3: TGTGCCAGCAGTTACTCGGGGTTTAGCTCCTATAATTCACCCCTCCACTTT.

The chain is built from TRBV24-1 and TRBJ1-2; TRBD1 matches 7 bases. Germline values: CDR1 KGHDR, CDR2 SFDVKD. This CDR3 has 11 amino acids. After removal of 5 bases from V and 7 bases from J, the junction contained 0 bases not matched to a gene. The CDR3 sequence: CATSAGGGYTF. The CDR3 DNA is TGTGCCACCAGTGCAGGGGGTGGCTACACCTTC.

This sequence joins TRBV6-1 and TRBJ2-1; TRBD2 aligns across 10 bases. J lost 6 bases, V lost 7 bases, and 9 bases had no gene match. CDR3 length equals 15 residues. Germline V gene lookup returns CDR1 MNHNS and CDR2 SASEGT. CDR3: CASTQAGGPLNEQFF. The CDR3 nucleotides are TGTGCCAGCACCCAAGCGGGAGGGCCCCTCAATGAGCAGTTCTTC.

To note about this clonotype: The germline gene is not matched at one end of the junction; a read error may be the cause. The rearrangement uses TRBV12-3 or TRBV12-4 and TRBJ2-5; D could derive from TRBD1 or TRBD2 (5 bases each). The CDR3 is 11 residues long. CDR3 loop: CASTAAGTASF. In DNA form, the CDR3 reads TGTGCCAGCACCGCGGCCGGGACGGCATCCTTC.

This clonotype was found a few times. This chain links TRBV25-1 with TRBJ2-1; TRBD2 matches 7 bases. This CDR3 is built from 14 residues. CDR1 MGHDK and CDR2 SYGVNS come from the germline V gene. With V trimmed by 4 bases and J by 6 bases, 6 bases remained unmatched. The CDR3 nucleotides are TGTGCCAGCAGTGGGCTAGCGGCGACCAATGAGCAGTTCTTC. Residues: CASSGLAATNEQFF.

CDR3 loop: CASSEEGTGKYNEQFF. CDR3 nucleotide sequence: TGTGCCAGCAGTGAAGAGGGGACAGGGAAATACAATGAGCAGTTCTTC. The chain uses TRBV27 and TRBJ2-1; 9 nucleotides match TRBD1. Germline CDR1 is MNHEY and CDR2 is SMNVEV (reference sequence). V lost 5 bases, J lost 4 bases, and 9 bases stayed unmatched. The CDR3 spans 16 residues.

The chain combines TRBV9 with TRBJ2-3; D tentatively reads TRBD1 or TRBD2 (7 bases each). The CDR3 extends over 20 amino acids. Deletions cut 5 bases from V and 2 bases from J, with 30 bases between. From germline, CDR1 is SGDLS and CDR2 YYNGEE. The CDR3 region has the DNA TGTGCCAGCAGTGCTCCAAGGGGGGAGGGGACAGAGTATATCACAGATACGCAGTATTTT. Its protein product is CASSAPRGEGTEYITDTQYF.

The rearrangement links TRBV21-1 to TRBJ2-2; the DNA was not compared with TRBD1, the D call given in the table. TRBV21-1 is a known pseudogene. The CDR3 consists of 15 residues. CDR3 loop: CASSKGTGNTGELFF. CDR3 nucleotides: TGTGCCAGCAGCAAAGGGACAGGGAACACCGGGGAGCTGTTTTTT.

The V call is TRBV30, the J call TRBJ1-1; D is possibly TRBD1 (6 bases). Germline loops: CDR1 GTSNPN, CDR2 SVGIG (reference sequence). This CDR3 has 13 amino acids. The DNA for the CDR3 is TGTGCTATGCGCAGGGGAGAGGATACTGAAGCTTTCTTT. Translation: CAMRRGEDTEAFF.

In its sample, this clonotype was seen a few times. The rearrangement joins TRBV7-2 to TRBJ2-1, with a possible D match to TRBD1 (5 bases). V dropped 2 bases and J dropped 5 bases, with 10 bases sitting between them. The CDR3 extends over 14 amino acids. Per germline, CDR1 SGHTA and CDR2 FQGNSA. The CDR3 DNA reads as TGTGCCAGCAGCTTACTACAGGCACACAATGAGCAGTTCTTC. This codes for CASSLLQAHNEQFF.